The 27 T cell receptor beta chains listed next were all sequenced from one sample in a study of OX40 agonist ivuxolimab in advanced cancers. Data came from immunoSEQ multiplex PCR; TCRdb stores just in-frame clones and leaves some out. The repertoire holds 20,000 to 25,000 clones, about 88% seen once, with approximately 11% in the top ten. Sequenced material: CD4+ or CD8+ T cells sorted from blood, taken in a trial of the OX40 agonist ivuxolimab. Source of these receptors: an adult with an advanced solid tumor such as melanoma, head and neck, liver or kidney cancer.

This chain joins TRBV7-2 and TRBJ2-7; no clear D. This CDR3 is built from 13 residues. Deletions cut 3 bases from V and 3 bases from J, with 9 bases between. The germline gives CDR1 SGHTA, CDR2 FQGNSA. CDR3 sequence reads: CASSFSGNYEQYF. CDR3 nucleotide sequence: TGTGCCAGCAGCTTCTCAGGAAACTACGAGCAGTACTTC.

This clone has just a few counts. The chain uses TRBV27 and TRBJ2-1, with D tentatively TRBD1 (6 bases). There are 14 residues in the CDR3. Between the trimmed V and J ends, which lost 5 bases and 6 bases, there was a span of 14 bases. Germline CDR1 is MNHEY and CDR2 is SMNVEV (reference sequence). CDR3 nucleotide sequence: TGTGCCAGCAGTATCGTAGGGGGATCCAATGAGCAGTTCTTC. Amino acids: CASSIVGGSNEQFF.

This chain links TRBV15 with TRBJ1-1, with D unresolved. The CDR3 sequence is 12 residues long. Germline CDR1 reads LNHNV; CDR2 reads YYDKDF (reference sequence). The germline V and J ends were trimmed by 0 bases and 3 bases, with 2 bases remaining between them. CDR3: CATSREDTEAFF. CDR3 DNA: TGTGCCACCAGCAGAGAGGACACTGAAGCTTTCTTT.

This sequence joins TRBV6-5 and TRBJ1-5, with 7 bases lining up with TRBD1. The CDR3 extends over 15 amino acids. Germline assignment: CDR1 MNHEY and CDR2 SVGAGI. Trimming cost V 6 bases and J 4 bases; bases outside gene matches: 9. This CDR3 reads CASSHGTDHNQPQHF. CDR3 in DNA: TGTGCCAGCAGCCATGGGACAGATCATAATCAGCCCCAGCATTTT.

The V gene is TRBV14, the J gene TRBJ1-4; possibly TRBD1 for D (5 bases). This CDR3 has 13 amino acids. Germline V gives CDR1 SGHDN, CDR2 FVKESK. V was trimmed by 4 bases and J by 10 bases, leaving 13 bases between them. CDR3 protein: CASSRGVRGKLFF. The CDR3 nucleotides are TGTGCCAGCAGCCGCGGGGTGAGGGGAAAACTGTTTTTT. Full variable domain (rest looked up from reference TRBV14 and TRBJ1-4): EAGVTQFPSHSVIEKGQTVTLRCDPISGHDNLYWYRRVMGKEIKFLLHFVKESKQDESGMPNNRFLAERTGGTYSTLKVQPAELEDSGVYFCASSRGVRGKLFFGSGTQLSVL.

This sequence joins TRBV6-6 and TRBJ2-3; TRBD2 matches at 14 bases. The CDR3 runs to 15 residues. V dropped 6 bases and J dropped 7; count of bases not matched to a gene: 6. CDR1 and CDR2 from the germline V gene are MNHNY and SVGAGI (reference sequence). DNA for the CDR3: TGTGCCAGCAGCTTGACTAGCGGGGGGGGTAATACGCAGTATTTT. Its protein product is CASSLTSGGGNTQYF.

V and J are TRBV6-4 and TRBJ2-1, with D maybe TRBD2 (7 bases). This CDR3 spans 14 amino acids. The V gene's germline CDR1 is MRHNA and CDR2 SNTAGT. Trimming cost V 2 bases and J 7 bases, with 12 bases left between them. The CDR3 here is CASSDIGGANEQFF. CDR3 DNA sequence: TGTGCCAGCAGTGACATTGGGGGGGCTAATGAGCAGTTCTTC.

The chain has TRBV19 and TRBJ1-1, with D unresolved. Germline CDR1 is LNHDA and CDR2 is SQIVND (reference sequence). Trimming shortened V by 6 bases and J by 0 bases, and 11 bases separated the two germline ends. The CDR3 has 14 residues. This CDR3 reads CASSGGQVNTEAFF. The CDR3 DNA is TGTGCCAGTAGCGGCGGCCAGGTGAACACTGAAGCTTTCTTT.

This chain uses TRBV6-1 with TRBJ2-7, with 11 bases lining up with TRBD2. Germline loops: CDR1 MNHNS, CDR2 SASEGT. There are 16 residues in the CDR3. V lost 4 bases, J lost 0 bases, and 5 bases stayed unmatched. CDR3 protein: CASSVHTSGSSYEQYF. CDR3 DNA sequence: TGTGCCAGCAGTGTTCACACTAGCGGGAGCTCCTACGAGCAGTACTTC.

This sequence joins TRBV7-9 and TRBJ2-2, with a possible D match to TRBD2 (6 bases). The CDR3 consists of 17 residues. V lost 5 bases, J lost 3 bases, and 19 bases lay in between. Germline CDR1 SEHNR, CDR2 FQNEAQ (reference sequence). The CDR3 nucleotides are TGTGCCAGCAGCCCACGGTATCGGACGGGAGACACCGGGGAGCTGTTTTTT. Protein sequence: CASSPRYRTGDTGELFF.

This clone has only one observation. This chain joins TRBV27 and TRBJ2-1, with D possibly being TRBD2 (5 bases). Germline V gene sequence: CDR1 MNHEY, CDR2 SMNVEV (reference sequence). This CDR3 comprises 14 residues. Trimming stripped 4 bases from V and 5 bases from J, with 12 bases between. The CDR3 coding sequence is TGTGCCAGCAGTTCTGGGAGCCCCAACAATGAGCAGTTCTTC. Its protein product is CASSSGSPNNEQFF.

The chain joins TRBV25-1 to TRBJ1-2, with D tentatively TRBD1 (5 bases). The CDR3 loop spans 12 amino acids. The germline CDR1 and CDR2 sequences are MGHDK and SYGVNS. V lost 3 bases and J lost 8, with 10 bases in between. In nucleotides, the CDR3 is TGTGCCAGCAGTGAGATCCAGGGAGGCTACACCTTC. It encodes CASSEIQGGYTF.

Here the CDR3 DNA reads TGCGCCAGCAGCCACAGAAGCGGTGGGGATTACGAGCAGTACTTC. Amino acids: CASSHRSGGDYEQYF. This chain uses TRBV4-1 with TRBJ2-7; perhaps TRBD2 as D (5 bases). Trimming pared 3 bases from V and 4 bases from J, leaving 16 bases between. Germline values: CDR1 MGHRA, CDR2 YSYEKL. The CDR3 extends over 15 amino acids.

The chain links TRBV7-3 to TRBJ2-1; tentative D call: TRBD2 (5 bases). CDR1 and CDR2 from the germline V gene are SGHTA and FQGTGA. There are 15 residues in the CDR3. V shed 0 bases and J shed 7 bases, with 13 bases lying between them. This CDR3 is CASSLTRASGNEQFF. CDR3 nucleotide sequence: TGTGCCAGCAGCTTAACGAGGGCTTCGGGGAATGAGCAGTTCTTC.

The J gene is TRBJ1-1, the V gene TRBV2; 7 bases fit TRBD1. The V and J ends lost 6 bases and 2 bases, in that order; junction bases with no gene match: 6. The CDR3 is made up of 14 amino acids. Germline lookup yields CDR1 SNHLY and CDR2 FYNNEI. CDR3 coding DNA: TGTGCCAGCAGGGAGGGACAGACTAACACTGAAGCTTTCTTT. Protein product: CASREGQTNTEAFF.

This clone has just a few counts. The V gene is TRBV27, the J gene TRBJ1-1; D not certain. Germline CDR1 reads MNHEY; CDR2 reads SMNVEV (reference sequence). Trimming stripped 3 bases from V and 1 base from J, with 12 bases between. This CDR3 has 15 residues. The CDR3 DNA reads as TGTGCCAGCAGTTTTCTAGGGTCACCGAACACTGAAGCTTTCTTT. Encoded protein: CASSFLGSPNTEAFF.

This clone was recorded a few times. The chain couples TRBV14 to TRBJ2-2; D not resolved. Per germline, CDR1 SGHDN and CDR2 FVKESK. CDR3 length equals 17 residues. V lost 5 bases and J lost 1, with 17 bases in between. The CDR3 region is CASSYTGGSRNTGELFF. Here the CDR3 DNA reads TGTGCCAGCAGCTATACCGGTGGAAGTCGGAACACCGGGGAGCTGTTTTTT.

For this clone: The sample contains more than one DNA sequence encoding this CDR3. The chain recombines TRBV5-4 with TRBJ2-2; D possibly corresponds to TRBD2 (7 bases). The V gene's germline CDR1 is SGHNT and CDR2 YYREEE (reference sequence). The CDR3 spans 15 residues. CDR3 loop: CAAFGGGRSTGELFF. DNA of the CDR3: TGTGCAGCGTTTGGGGGGGGGCGTAGCACCGGGGAGCTGTTTTTT.

The chain links TRBV7-2 to TRBJ2-3, with D possibly matching TRBD1 (7 bases). Trimming pared 5 bases from V and 2 bases from J, leaving 20 bases between. This CDR3 comprises 17 residues. The germline CDR1 and CDR2 sequences are SGHTA and FQGNSA. In nucleotides, the CDR3 is TGTGCCAGCAGCCCCGCGGTAGGAGGGGGCTACACAGATACGCAGTATTTT. Translating gives CASSPAVGGGYTDTQYF.

The rearrangement joins TRBV7-8 to TRBJ2-1, with TRBD2 identical over 13 bases. The CDR3 loop spans 17 amino acids. The germline gives CDR1 SGHVS, CDR2 FQNEAQ. With V trimmed by 4 bases and J by 7 bases, 10 bases remained unmatched. CDR3 loop: CASSSGLAGVGVNEQFF. CDR3 DNA sequence: TGTGCCAGCAGCTCAGGACTAGCGGGAGTTGGGGTGAATGAGCAGTTCTTC.

V and J are TRBV13 and TRBJ2-5; TRBD1 matches at 7 bases. With V trimmed by 2 bases and J by 3 bases, 3 bases remained unmatched. The germline gives CDR1 PRHDT, CDR2 FYEKMQ (reference sequence). The CDR3 covers 14 residues. CDR3 protein: CASSLIGGEETQYF. For the CDR3, the DNA is TGTGCCAGCAGCTTAATAGGGGGCGAAGAGACCCAGTACTTC. Using reference TRBV13 and TRBJ2-5 for the parts outside the CDR3, the full variable domain is AAGVIQSPRHLIKEKRETATLKCYPIPRHDTVYWYQQGPGQDPQFLISFYEKMQSDKGSIPDRFSAQQFSDYHSELNMSSLELGDSALYFCASSLIGGEETQYFGPGTRLLVL.

The chain recombines TRBV27 with TRBJ2-1; 9 bases match TRBD2. This CDR3 has 14 residues. V lost 5 bases to trimming and J lost 12 bases; unmatched junction nucleotides: 11. In germline, CDR1 is MNHEY, CDR2 SMNVEV (reference sequence). The CDR3 nucleotides are TGTGCCAGCAGTACCCCGGCGGGGGGGTGGGCGCAGTTCTTC. It is translated as CASSTPAGGWAQFF.

The chain combines TRBV15 with TRBJ2-6, with a tentative D call TRBD2 (5 bases). CDR3 length: 17 residues. CDR1 and CDR2 from the germline V gene are LNHNV and YYDKDF (reference sequence). V shed 3 bases and J shed 4 bases, with 16 bases lying between them. The CDR3 loop reads CATSSEGIGPGANVLTF. CDR3 bases: TGTGCCACCAGCAGTGAGGGCATAGGACCCGGGGCCAACGTCCTGACTTTC.

Only one count was recorded for this clone. V usage is TRBV9 and J usage is TRBJ2-4; D is uncertain. CDR1 and CDR2 from the germline V gene are SGDLS and YYNGEE. V was cut by 3 bases and J by 1 base, with 5 bases left in between. The CDR3 is made up of 13 amino acids. The CDR3 DNA reads TGTGCCAGCAGCGCTCCGGCCAAAAACATTCAGTACTTC. It is translated as CASSAPAKNIQYF. The entire variable domain, with the rest obtained from reference TRBV9 and TRBJ2-4, is as follows: DSGVTQTPKHLITATGQRVTLRCSPRSGDLSVYWYQQSLDQGLQFLIQYYNGEERAKGNILERFSAQQFPDLHSELNLSSLELGDSALYFCASSAPAKNIQYFGAGTRLSVL.

The chain carries TRBV11-2 and TRBJ2-5; TRBD2 is a possible D gene (6 bases). The CDR3 contains 16 residues. The germline V gene encodes CDR1 SGHAT and CDR2 FQNNGV. V lost 4 bases to trimming and J lost 5 bases, with 20 bases between them. Written as DNA, the CDR3 is TGTGCCAGCAGCTCAAGGTTCTCCGGGGGTGGTGAGACCCAGTACTTC. It specifies CASSSRFSGGGETQYF.

The sample holds a few counts of this clone. V is TRBV7-9 and J is TRBJ2-7; weak D call: TRBD2 (6 bases). V shed 7 bases and J shed 2 bases, with 12 bases lying between them. This CDR3 comprises 13 residues. Germline V CDR1 and CDR2: SEHNR, FQNEAQ (reference sequence). The CDR3 DNA reads as TGTGCCAGCATCGGCGGGGAAACCTACGAGCAGTACTTC. Its protein product is CASIGGETYEQYF.

The V call is TRBV19, the J call TRBJ2-7, with D maybe TRBD1 (5 bases). V was pared by 7 bases and J by 5 bases, with 9 bases between. Per germline, CDR1 LNHDA and CDR2 SQIVND (reference sequence). The CDR3 extends over 11 amino acids. DNA of the CDR3: TGTGCCAGTACAGGGTCACACGAGCAGTACTTC. Its translation: CASTGSHEQYF.